Listed below are T cell receptor beta chains from one sample, sequenced in a study of T cells expressing NK-cell markers. Reprocessing the 5' RACE reads, TCRdb reports a single entry for every CDR3 protein and omits DNA. The specimen's table records hundreds of thousands of distinct CDR3 sequences. Sequencing used blood T cells: a sorted CD56 or NKG2C T cell subset, CD4+ or CD8+ T cells, or bulk PBMC T cells (not recorded which). The receptors derive from a woman aged 18 to 75 in good health. The CDR3 runs from the conserved cysteine through the conserved F or W. Each record gives: J gene, V gene, CDR3 protein.

TRBJ2-1	TRBV21-1	CASSENEGGKHNEQFF
TRBJ1-2	TRBV29-1	CSVEAMGGPNPGGYTF
TRBJ2-1	TRBV2	CATRNGLAGYNEQFF
TRBJ2-1	TRBV20-1	CSARETPGLAGRSEQFF
TRBJ1-5	TRBV6-2/TRBV6-3	CASSYWEDSWSNQPQHF
TRBJ2-3	TRBV5-5	CASSSLAGDFDTQYF
TRBJ2-7	TRBV20-1	CSARNDGTSGISYEQYF
TRBJ2-2	TRBV29-1	CSVGSGGWGTGELFF
TRBJ2-5	TRBV29-1	CSVATGETQYF
TRBJ2-1	TRBV12-3/TRBV12-4	CASSFGVQGIYNEQFF
TRBJ1-6	TRBV7-9	CASSLAPARSGSPLHF
TRBJ2-1	TRBV6-2/TRBV6-3	CASSYWDNEQFF
TRBJ1-6	TRBV4-1	CASSQGAQGTHSPLHF
TRBJ1-1	TRBV5-4	CASRLGFRGPTEAFF
TRBJ2-3	TRBV11-2	CASRQLGQGMVDTQYF
TRBJ2-7	TRBV28	CASSPSLGAYVQYF
TRBJ2-5	TRBV28	CASTPVLQETQYF